The present T cell receptor beta chain was sequenced within a study of blood T cell repertoires in COVID-19. Study in general: Sources were T cells, B-cell-depleted T cells, or PBMCs; the material itself was cDNA or gDNA.

Repertoires were generated with immunoSEQ multiplex PCR, while TCRdb's copy carries only in-frame clones and drops some. The sample gives 150,000 to 200,000 clones, around 85% of which show up once; 9.8% is in the top ten. The germline V and J ends were trimmed by 1 base and 2 bases, with 15 bases remaining between them. This CDR3 comprises 17 residues. From germline, CDR1 is LGHDT and CDR2 YNNKEL (reference sequence). The rearrangement uses TRBV3-1 (or the pseudogene TRBV3-2) and TRBJ1-5; D uncertain. The sample was peripheral blood. This TCR came from an elderly woman with acute or convalescent COVID-19. In nucleotides, the CDR3 is TGTGCCAGCAGCCAAGCCGGAGGGCGCTCCGGCAATCAGCCCCAGCATTTT. It codes for CASSQAGGRSGNQPQHF.